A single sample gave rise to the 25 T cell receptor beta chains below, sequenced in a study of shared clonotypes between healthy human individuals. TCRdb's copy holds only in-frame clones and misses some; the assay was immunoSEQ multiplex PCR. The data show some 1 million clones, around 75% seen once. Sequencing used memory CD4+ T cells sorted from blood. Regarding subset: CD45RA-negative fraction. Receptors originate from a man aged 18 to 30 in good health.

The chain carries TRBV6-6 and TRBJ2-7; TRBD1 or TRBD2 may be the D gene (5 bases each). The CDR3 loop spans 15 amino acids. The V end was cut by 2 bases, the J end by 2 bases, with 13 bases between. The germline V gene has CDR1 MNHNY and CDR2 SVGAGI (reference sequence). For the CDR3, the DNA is TGTGCCAGCAGTTACGGGACCGCGGCTCCCTACGAGCAGTACTTC. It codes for CASSYGTAAPYEQYF.

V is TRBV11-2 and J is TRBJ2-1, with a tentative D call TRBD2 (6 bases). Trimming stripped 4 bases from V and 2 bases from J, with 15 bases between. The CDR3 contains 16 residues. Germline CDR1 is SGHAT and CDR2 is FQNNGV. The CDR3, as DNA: TGTGCCAGCAGCTCAAGCGGAGGGAAGACCTACAATGAGCAGTTCTTC. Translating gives CASSSSGGKTYNEQFF.

CDR3 bases: TGCGCCAGCAAAGCTGGAAACACCATATATTTT. Its translation is CASKAGNTIYF. The chain has TRBV5-1 and TRBJ1-3; unclear D gene. Trimming cost V 6 bases and J 2 bases, with 3 bases left between them. The CDR3 contains 11 residues. Per germline, CDR1 SGHRS and CDR2 YFSETQ.

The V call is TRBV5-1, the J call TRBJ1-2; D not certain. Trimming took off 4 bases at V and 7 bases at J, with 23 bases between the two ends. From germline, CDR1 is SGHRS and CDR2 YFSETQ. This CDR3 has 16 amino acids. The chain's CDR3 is CASSPDYRGPGFGYTF. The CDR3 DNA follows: TGCGCCAGCAGCCCGGACTACCGCGGGCCCGGCTTTGGCTACACCTTC.

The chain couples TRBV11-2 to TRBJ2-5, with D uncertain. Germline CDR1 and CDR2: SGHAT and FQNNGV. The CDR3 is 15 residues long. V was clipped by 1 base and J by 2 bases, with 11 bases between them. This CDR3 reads CASSLVQNLQETQYF. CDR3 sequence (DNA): TGTGCCAGCAGCTTAGTGCAGAACCTACAAGAGACCCAGTACTTC.

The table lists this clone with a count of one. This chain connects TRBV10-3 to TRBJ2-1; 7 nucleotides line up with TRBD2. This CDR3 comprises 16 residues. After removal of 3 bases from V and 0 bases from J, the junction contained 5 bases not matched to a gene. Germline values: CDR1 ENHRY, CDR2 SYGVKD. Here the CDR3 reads CAISELAQSSYNEQFF. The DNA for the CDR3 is TGTGCCATCAGTGAACTAGCGCAGAGCTCCTACAATGAGCAGTTCTTC.

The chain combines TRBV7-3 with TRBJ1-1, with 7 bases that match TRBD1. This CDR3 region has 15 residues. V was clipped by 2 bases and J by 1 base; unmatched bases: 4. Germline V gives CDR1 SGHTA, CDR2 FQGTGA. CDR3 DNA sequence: TGTGCCAGCAGCTTATTCTCAGGGGGGAACACTGAAGCTTTCTTT. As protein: CASSLFSGGNTEAFF.

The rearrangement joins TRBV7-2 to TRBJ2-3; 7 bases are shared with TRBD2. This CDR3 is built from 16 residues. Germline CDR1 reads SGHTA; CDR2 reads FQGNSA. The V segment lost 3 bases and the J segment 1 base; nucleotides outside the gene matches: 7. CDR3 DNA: TGTGCCAGCAGCTTCCACGGACTAGGGGGCACAGATACGCAGTATTTT. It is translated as CASSFHGLGGTDTQYF.

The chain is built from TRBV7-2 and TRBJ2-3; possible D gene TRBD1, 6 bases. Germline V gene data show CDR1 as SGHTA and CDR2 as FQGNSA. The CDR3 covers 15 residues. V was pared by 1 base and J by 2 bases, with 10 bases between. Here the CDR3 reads CASSLVTGYTDTQYF. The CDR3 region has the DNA TGTGCCAGCAGCTTAGTAACAGGGTACACAGATACGCAGTATTTT.

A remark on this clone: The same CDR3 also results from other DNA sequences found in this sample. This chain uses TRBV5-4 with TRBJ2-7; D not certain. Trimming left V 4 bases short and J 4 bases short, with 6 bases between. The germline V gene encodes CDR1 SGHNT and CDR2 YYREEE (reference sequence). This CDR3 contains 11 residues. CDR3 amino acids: CASSRNYEQYF. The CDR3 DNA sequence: TGTGCCAGCAGCCGGAATTACGAGCAGTACTTC. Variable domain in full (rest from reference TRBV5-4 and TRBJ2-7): ETGVTQSPTHLIKTRGQQVTLRCSSQSGHNTVSWYQQALGQGPQFIFQYYREEENGRGNFPPRFSGLQFPNYSSELNVNALELDDSALYLCASSRNYEQYFGPGTRLTVT.

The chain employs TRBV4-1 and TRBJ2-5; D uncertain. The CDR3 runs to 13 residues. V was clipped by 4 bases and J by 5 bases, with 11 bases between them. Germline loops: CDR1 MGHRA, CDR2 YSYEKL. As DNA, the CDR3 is TGCGCCAGCAGCCGGGTTCTAAGGGAGACCCAGTACTTC. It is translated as CASSRVLRETQYF.

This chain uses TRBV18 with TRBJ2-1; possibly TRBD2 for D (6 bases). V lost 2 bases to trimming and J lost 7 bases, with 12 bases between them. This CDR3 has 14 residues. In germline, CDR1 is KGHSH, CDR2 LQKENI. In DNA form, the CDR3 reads TGTGCCAGCTCACCAAGACTAGATCCTAATGAGCAGTTCTTC. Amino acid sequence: CASSPRLDPNEQFF.

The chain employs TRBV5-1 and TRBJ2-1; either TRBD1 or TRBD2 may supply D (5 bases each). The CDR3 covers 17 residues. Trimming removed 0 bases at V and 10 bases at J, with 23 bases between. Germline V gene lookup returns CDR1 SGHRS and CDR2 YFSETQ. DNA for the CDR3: TGCGCCAGCAGCTTGGTGGCGCGTAGACTGGGGGAGAACGAGCAGTTCTTC. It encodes CASSLVARRLGENEQFF.

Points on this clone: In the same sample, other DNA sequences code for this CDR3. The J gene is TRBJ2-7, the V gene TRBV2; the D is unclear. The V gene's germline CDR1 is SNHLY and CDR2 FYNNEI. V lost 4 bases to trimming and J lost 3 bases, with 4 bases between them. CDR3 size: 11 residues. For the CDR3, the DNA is TGTGCCAGCAGTGTTGGCTACGAGCAGTACTTC. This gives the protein CASSVGYEQYF.

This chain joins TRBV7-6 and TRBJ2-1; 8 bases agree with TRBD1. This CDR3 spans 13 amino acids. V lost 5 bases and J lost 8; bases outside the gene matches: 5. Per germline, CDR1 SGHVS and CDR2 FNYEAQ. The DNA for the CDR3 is TGTGCCAGCAGCCTGACAGGGGTTCATGAGCAGTTCTTC. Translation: CASSLTGVHEQFF.

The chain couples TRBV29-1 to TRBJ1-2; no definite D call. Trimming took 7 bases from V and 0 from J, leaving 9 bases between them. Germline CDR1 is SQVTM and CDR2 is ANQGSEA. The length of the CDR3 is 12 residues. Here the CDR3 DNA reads TGCAGCGCGGTTGAGCCTAACTATGGCTACACCTTC. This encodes CSAVEPNYGYTF. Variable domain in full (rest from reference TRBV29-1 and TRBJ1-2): SAVISQKPSRDICQRGTSLTIQCQVDSQVTMMFWYRQQPGQSLTLIATANQGSEATYESGFVIDKFPISRPNLTFSTLTVSNMSPEDSSIYLCSAVEPNYGYTFGSGTRLTVV.

The CDR3 protein is CASNREGITDTQYF. The CDR3 bases are TGCGCCAGCAACCGGGAGGGGATCACAGATACGCAGTATTTT. The chain combines TRBV5-1 with TRBJ2-3; 8 bases are a match to TRBD2. This CDR3 region has 14 residues. V was clipped by 6 bases and J by 2 bases; unmatched bases: 5. Per germline, CDR1 SGHRS and CDR2 YFSETQ.

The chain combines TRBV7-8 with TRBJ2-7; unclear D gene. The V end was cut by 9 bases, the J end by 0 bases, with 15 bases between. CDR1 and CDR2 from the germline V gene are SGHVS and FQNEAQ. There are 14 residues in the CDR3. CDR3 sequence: CASTNQGRSYEQYF. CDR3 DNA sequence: TGTGCCAGTACAAACCAAGGACGCTCCTACGAGCAGTACTTC.

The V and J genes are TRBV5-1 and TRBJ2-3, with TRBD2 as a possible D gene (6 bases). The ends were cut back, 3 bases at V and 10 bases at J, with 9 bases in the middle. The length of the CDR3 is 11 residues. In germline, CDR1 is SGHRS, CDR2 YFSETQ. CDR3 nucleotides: TGCGCCAGCAGCTCGGAGGGGTCGCAGTATTTT. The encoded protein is CASSSEGSQYF.

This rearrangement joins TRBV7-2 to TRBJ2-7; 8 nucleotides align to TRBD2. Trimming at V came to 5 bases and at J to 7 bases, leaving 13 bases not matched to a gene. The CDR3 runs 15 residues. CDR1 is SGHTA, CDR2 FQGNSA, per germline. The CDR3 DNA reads TGTGCCAGCAGCCCCCCCCCTGCGGGAGGAAAGGAGCAGTACTTC. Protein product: CASSPPPAGGKEQYF.

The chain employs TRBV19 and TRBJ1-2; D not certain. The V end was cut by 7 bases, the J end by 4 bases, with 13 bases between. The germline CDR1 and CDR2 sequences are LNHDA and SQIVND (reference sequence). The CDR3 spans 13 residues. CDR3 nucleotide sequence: TGTGCCAGTACATATGGGCTAGGCTATGGCTACACCTTC. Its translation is CASTYGLGYGYTF.

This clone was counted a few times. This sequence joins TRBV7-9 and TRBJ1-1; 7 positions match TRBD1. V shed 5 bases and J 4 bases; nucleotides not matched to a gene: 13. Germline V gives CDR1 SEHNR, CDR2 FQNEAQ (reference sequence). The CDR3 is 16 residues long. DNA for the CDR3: TGTGCCAGCAGCCCAACCACAGGGGATTCGTTCACTGAAGCTTTCTTT. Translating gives CASSPTTGDSFTEAFF.

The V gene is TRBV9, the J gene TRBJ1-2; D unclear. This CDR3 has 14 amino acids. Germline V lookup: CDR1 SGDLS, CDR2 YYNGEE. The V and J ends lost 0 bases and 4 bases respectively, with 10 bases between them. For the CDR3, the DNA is TGTGCCAGCAGCGTAGGTGGATCGCGCTATGGCTACACCTTC. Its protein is CASSVGGSRYGYTF.

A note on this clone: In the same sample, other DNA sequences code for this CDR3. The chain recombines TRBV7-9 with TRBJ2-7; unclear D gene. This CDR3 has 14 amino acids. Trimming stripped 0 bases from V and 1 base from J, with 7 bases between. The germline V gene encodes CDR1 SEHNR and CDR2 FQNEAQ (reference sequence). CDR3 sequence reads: CASSLAGLSYEQYF. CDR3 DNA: TGTGCCAGCAGCTTAGCGGGCCTTTCCTACGAGCAGTACTTC.

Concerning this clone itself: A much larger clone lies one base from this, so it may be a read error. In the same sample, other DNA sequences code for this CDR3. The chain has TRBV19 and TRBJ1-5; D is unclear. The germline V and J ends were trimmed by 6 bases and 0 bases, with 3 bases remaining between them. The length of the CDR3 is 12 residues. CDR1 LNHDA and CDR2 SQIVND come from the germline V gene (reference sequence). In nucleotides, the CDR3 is TGTGCCAGTAGGAATAGCAATCAGCCCCAGCATTTT. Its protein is CASRNSNQPQHF.